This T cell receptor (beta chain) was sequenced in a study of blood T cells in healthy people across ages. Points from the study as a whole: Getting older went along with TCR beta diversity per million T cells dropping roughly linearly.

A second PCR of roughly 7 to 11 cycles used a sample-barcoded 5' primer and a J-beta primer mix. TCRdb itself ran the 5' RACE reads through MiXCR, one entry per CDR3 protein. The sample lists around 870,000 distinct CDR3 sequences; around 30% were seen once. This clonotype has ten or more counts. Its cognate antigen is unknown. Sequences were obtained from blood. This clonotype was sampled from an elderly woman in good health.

The DNA for the CDR3 is TGTGCCAGCAGTTACGACGGACTAGCCCAAAAGTATTTT. This encodes CASSYDGLAQKYF. J is TRBJ2-3 and V is TRBV6-5, with 8 bases matching TRBD2. J gave up 13 bases and V 2 bases, and 8 bases lay outside the gene matches. The length of the CDR3 is 13 residues. The germline V gene encodes CDR1 MNHEY and CDR2 SVGAGI.